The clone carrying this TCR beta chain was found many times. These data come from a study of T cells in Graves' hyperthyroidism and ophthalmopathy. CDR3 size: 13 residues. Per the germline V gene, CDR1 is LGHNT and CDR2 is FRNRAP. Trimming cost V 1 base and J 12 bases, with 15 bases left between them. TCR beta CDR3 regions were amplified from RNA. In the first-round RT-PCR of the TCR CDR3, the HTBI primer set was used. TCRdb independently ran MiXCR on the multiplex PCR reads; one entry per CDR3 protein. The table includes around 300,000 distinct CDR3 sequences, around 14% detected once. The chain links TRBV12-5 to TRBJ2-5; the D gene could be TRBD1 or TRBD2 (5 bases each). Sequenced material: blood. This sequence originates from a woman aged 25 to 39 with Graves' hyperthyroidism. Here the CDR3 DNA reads TGTGCTAGTGGTTTGGGGGGGAACAATCCGAAGTACTTC. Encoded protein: CASGLGGNNPKYF.